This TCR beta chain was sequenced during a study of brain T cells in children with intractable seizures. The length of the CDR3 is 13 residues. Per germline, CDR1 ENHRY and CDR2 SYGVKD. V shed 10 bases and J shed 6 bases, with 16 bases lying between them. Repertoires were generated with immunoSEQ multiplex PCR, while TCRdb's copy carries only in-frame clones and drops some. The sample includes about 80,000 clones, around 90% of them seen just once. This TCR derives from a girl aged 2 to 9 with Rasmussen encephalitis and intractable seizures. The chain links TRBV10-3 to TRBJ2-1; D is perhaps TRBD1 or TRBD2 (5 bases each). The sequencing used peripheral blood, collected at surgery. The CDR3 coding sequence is TGTGCCACCGGTCGGGGCCGTCCCAATGAGCAGTTCTTC. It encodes CATGRGRPNEQFF.